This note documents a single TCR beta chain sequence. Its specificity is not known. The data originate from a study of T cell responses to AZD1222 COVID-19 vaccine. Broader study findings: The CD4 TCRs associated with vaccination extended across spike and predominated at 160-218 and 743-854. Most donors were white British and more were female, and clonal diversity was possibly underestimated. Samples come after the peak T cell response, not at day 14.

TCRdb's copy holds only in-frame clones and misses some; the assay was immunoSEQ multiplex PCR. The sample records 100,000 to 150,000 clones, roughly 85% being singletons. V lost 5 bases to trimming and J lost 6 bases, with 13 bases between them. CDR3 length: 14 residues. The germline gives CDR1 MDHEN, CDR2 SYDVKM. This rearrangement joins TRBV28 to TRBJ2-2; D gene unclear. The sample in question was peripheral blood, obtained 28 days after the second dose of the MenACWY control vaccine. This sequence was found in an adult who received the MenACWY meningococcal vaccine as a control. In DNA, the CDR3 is TGTGCCAGCAGTCCCCCCCGGCAGGCCGGGGAGCTGTTTTTT. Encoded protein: CASSPPRQAGELFF.